This T cell receptor (beta chain) stems from a study of T cell changes during pregnancy in multiple sclerosis (dated by TCRdb to the late 2010s). In terms of the full investigation: The study looked at changes in the T cell repertoire across pregnancy in women with multiple sclerosis.

As concerns this clone: The antigen it recognizes is unknown. No much larger clone is present one base from it, and per-base qualities are unavailable.

The library was made by the immunoSEQ multiplex PCR assay. The clones in this table, taken by TCRdb from immuneACCESS, are in-frame only. Not every clone is retained; where verified, under half of the shortfall comes from an unresolved V gene, and the cause of the rest is unknown. The sample profile shows about 40,000 clones; 85% to 95% of them were found once. The ten largest clones represent approximately 8.3% of the sample. The CDR3 numbers 17 residues from cysteine through phenylalanine. Only the CDR3 DNA is retained, 51 bases long and in frame from the first base. Trimming takes 2 bases off V and 4 bases off J; junction bases not matched to a gene: 9. Looking up the germline V gene yields CDR1 WSHSY and CDR2 SAAADI.

The sequence is built from TRBV10-2 and TRBJ1-5; the junction holds 9 bases that match TRBD1. This clonotype was sampled from a female donor with multiple sclerosis, enrolled in a pregnancy study. The source was CD8+ T cells from peripheral blood mononuclear cells, collected in the third trimester of pregnancy. In nucleotide form, the sequence is TGCGCCAGCAGTGAGCCGACCCGGACAGGGGTTAATCAGCCCCAGCATTTT. This encodes CASSEPTRTGVNQPQHF.